This record looks at one T cell receptor (beta chain) sequence and its context. As yet, its antigen is unknown. The sample belongs to a study of beta chain features in type 1 diabetes. Study-wide results and caveats: TCRB repertoires of naive, central memory and Treg cells appeared more similar among patients than among healthy donors. For TCRB rearrangement, an influence of HLA type remained unresolved here. When Type 1 diabetes patients were examined, their TCRB CDR3s proved moderately but significantly shorter in all four CD4+ subsets.

Investigators reverse transcribed all isolated RNA, so they sequenced expressed TCRB transcripts. The study sequenced naive, central memory and regulatory T cell samples to an average of about 3.5 million reads. Assay: immunoSEQ multiplex PCR; the TCRdb copy retains only in-frame clones and omits some. The sample lists a few hundred thousand clones, 11% occurring once. CDR3 length: 14 residues. The germline V gene encodes CDR1 SGHDN and CDR2 FVKESK. Trimming pared 5 bases from V and 5 bases from J, leaving 12 bases between. This TCR derives from a woman aged 30 to 39 in good health. The sequencing sample was made of naive CD4+ T cells from blood. The chain recombines TRBV14 with TRBJ1-4; D perhaps matches TRBD1 (6 bases). This CDR3 is CASSYGTINEKLFF. DNA for the CDR3: TGTGCCAGCAGCTACGGGACAATCAATGAAAAACTGTTTTTT.